This T cell receptor beta chain is from a study of blood T cell repertoires in COVID-19. Study-level information: The origin of the acute and convalescent COVID-19 samples was the United States, Italy and Spain.

Germline CDR1 is LNHNV and CDR2 is YYDKDF (reference sequence). V was clipped by 3 bases and J by 5 bases, with 19 bases between them. The CDR3 length is 16 residues. Donors of Cohort 3 who recovered were those that had two negative PCRs, clearance, or symptom resolution. In the original processing: Amplified reference gene primers provided the basis for estimating nucleated cell counts. Here immunoSEQ multiplex PCR was the method, and the copy in TCRdb shows in-frame clones only, minus some. That table furnishes V, J and clone size, whereas the DNA furnished D and trimming. The sample carries approximately 500,000 clones, around nine tenths recorded once.

The V gene is TRBV15, the J gene TRBJ2-5, with a weak D call TRBD2 (5 bases). The sequence came from a woman in her forties who had recovered from COVID-19. The sample consisted of PBMCs or T cells enriched from blood (not recorded which). CDR3 sequence: CATSSPRSGAWETQYF. The CDR3 DNA reads as TGTGCCACCAGCAGCCCTAGGAGCGGAGCTTGGGAGACCCAGTACTTC.